This T cell receptor (beta chain) was profiled in a study of T cells in Graves' hyperthyroidism and ophthalmopathy. Study as a whole: Peripheral blood specimens were obtained at initial diagnosis, prior to any treatment.

Findings and caveats of the study: Most thyroid clonotypes expanded above 0.001 appeared in blood too.

This clonotype was counted a few times. Its antigen is not known. Regions amplified from RNA transcripts were the TCR beta CDR3 regions. During a first-round RT-PCR of the TCR CDR3, the HTBI primer set was used. TCRdb processed the multiplex PCR reads anew with MiXCR; each CDR3 protein has one entry. The sample has roughly 710,000 distinct CDR3 sequences; about 35% are singletons. Newly diagnosed hyperthyroidism patients aged 18 to 65 years had disease lasting under 2 months. Each diagnosis was grounded in clinical symptoms, serum thyroxine and TRAb, thyroid ultrasound, and orbital computed tomography. The CDR3 consists of 13 residues. Trimming stripped 10 bases from V and 1 base from J, with 13 bases between. CDR1 is SNHLY, CDR2 FYNNEI, per germline.

The sample comprised blood. The clonotype comes from a woman aged 40 to 55 with Graves' hyperthyroidism. This chain joins TRBV2 and TRBJ1-1, with D unresolved. The DNA of the CDR3 is TGTGCCACTTGGAGGGCTGGGAACACTGAAGCTTTCTTT. It is translated as CATWRAGNTEAFF.